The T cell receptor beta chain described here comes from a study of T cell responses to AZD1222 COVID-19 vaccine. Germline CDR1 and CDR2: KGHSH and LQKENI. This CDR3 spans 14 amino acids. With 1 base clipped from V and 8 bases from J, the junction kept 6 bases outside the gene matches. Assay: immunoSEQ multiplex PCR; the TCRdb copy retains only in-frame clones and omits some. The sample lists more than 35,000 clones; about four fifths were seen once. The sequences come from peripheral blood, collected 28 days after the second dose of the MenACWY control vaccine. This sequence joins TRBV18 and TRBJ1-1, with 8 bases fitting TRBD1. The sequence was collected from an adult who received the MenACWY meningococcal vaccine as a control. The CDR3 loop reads CASSPQTDRGEAFF. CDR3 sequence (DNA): TGTGCCAGCTCACCACAGACCGACAGGGGAGAAGCTTTCTTT.